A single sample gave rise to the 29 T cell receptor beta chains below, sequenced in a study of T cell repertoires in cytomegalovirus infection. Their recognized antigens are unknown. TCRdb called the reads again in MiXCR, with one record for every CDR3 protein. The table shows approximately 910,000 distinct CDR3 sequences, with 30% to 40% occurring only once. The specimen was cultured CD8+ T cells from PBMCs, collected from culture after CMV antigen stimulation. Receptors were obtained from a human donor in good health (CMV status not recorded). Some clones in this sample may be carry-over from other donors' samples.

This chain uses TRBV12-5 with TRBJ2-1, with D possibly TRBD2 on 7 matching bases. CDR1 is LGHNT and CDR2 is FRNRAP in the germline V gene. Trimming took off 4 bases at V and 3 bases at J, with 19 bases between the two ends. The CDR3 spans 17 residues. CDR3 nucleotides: TGTGCTAGTGGTTCTCCGCGGAGGGGGGGCCTCTACAATGAGCAGTTCTTC. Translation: CASGSPRRGGLYNEQFF.

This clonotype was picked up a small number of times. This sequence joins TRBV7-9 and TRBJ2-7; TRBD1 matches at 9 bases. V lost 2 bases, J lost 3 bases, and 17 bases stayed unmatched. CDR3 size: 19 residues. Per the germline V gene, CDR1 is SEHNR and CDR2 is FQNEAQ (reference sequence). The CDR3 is CASSLMGTGLYFSVYEQYF. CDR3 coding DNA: TGTGCCAGCAGCTTAATGGGGACAGGGTTGTATTTTTCCGTCTACGAGCAGTACTTC.

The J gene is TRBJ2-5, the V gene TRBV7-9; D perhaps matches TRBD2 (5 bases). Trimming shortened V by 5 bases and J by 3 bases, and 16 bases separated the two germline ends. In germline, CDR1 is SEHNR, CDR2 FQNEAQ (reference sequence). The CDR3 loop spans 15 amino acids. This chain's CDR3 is CASSPYGDLKETQYF. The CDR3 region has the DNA TGTGCCAGCAGCCCCTACGGGGATTTGAAAGAGACCCAGTACTTC.

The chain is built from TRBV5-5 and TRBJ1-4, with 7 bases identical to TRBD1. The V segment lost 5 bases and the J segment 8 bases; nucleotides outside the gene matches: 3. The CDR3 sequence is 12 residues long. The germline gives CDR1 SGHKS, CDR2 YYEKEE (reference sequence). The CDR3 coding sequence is TGTGCCAGCAGGGGGGACAGCGAAAAACTGTTTTTT. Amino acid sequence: CASRGDSEKLFF.

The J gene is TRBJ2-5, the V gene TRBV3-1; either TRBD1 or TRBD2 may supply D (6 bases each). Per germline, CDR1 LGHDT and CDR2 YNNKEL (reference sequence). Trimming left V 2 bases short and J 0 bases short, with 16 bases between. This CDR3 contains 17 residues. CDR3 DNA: TGTGCCAGCAGCCAAAGCCTCCTCCGGGGGCACCAAGAGACCCAGTACTTC. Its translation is CASSQSLLRGHQETQYF.

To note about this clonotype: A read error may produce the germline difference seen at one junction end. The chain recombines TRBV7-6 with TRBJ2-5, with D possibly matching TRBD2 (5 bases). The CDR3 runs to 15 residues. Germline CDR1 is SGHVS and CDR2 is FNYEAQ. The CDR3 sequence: CASSLDLAVQETQYF. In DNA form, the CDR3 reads TGTGCTAGCAGCTTAGACCTAGCAGTTCAAGAGACCCAGTACTTC.

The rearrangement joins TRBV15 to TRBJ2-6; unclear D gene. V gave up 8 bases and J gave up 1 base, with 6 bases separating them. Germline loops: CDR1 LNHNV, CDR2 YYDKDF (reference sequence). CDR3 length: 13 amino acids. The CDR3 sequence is CATHGSGANVLTF. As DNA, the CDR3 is TGTGCCACCCACGGATCTGGGGCCAACGTCCTGACTTTC.

DNA for the CDR3: TGTGCCAGCAGCTTGGGTTCGGGCGGCAGACAGAATGAAAAACTGTTTTTT. Translating gives CASSLGSGGRQNEKLFF. This chain connects TRBV5-4 to TRBJ1-4; possible D gene TRBD1, 5 bases. With 0 bases removed from V and 5 bases from J, the gap between germline ends came to 17 bases. Germline loops: CDR1 SGHNT, CDR2 YYREEE (reference sequence). The CDR3 sequence is 17 residues long. Full variable domain (rest looked up from reference TRBV5-4 and TRBJ1-4): ETGVTQSPTHLIKTRGQQVTLRCSSQSGHNTVSWYQQALGQGPQFIFQYYREEENGRGNFPPRFSGLQFPNYSSELNVNALELDDSALYLCASSLGSGGRQNEKLFFGSGTQLSVL.

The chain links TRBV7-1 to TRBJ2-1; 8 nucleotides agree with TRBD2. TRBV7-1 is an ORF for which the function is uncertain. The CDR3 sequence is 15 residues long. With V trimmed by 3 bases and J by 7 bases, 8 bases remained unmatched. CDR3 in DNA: TGTGCCAGCAGCTCCCTTGACGGGGGGGAGAATGAGCAGTTCTTC. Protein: CASSSLDGGENEQFF.

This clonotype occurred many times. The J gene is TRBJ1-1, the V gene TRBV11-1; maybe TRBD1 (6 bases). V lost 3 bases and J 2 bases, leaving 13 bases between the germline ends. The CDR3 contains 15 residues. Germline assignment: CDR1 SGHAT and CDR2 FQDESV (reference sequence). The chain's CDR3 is CASSLGAYGNTEAFF. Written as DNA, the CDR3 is TGTGCCAGCAGCTTGGGGGCATACGGAAACACTGAAGCTTTCTTT.

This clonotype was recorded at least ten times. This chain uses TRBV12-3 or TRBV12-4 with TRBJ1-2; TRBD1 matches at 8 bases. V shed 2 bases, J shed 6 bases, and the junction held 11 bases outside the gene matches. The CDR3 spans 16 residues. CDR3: CASSLTLTGAGDGYTF. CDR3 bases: TGTGCCAGCAGTTTAACCCTGACAGGGGCGGGGGATGGCTACACCTTC.

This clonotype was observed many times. The CDR3: CASSRYLQGKKAEAFF. CDR3 bases: TGTGCCAGCAGCCGTTATTTACAGGGGAAGAAGGCTGAAGCTTTCTTT. This chain uses TRBV7-9 with TRBJ1-1; 7 bases are shared with TRBD1. Germline CDR1 reads SEHNR; CDR2 reads FQNEAQ (reference sequence). This CDR3 is 16 amino acids long. Trimming removed 5 bases from V and 6 bases from J; junction bases left unmatched: 15.

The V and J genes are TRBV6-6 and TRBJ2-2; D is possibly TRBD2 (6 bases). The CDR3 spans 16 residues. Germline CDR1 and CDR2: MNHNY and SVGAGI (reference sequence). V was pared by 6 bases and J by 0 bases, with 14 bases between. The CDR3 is CASRGRWGANTGELFF. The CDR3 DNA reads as TGTGCCAGCAGGGGAAGGTGGGGGGCGAACACCGGGGAGCTGTTTTTT.

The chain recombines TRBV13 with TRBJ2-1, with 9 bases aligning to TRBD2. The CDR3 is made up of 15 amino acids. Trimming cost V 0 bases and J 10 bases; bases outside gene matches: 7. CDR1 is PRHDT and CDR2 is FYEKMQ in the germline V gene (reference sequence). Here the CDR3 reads CASSLGGGGAPEQFF. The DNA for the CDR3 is TGTGCCAGCAGCTTAGGTGGCGGGGGGGCCCCCGAGCAGTTCTTC. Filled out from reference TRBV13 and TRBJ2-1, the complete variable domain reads AAGVIQSPRHLIKEKRETATLKCYPIPRHDTVYWYQQGPGQDPQFLISFYEKMQSDKGSIPDRFSAQQFSDYHSELNMSSLELGDSALYFCASSLGGGGAPEQFFGPGTRLTVL.

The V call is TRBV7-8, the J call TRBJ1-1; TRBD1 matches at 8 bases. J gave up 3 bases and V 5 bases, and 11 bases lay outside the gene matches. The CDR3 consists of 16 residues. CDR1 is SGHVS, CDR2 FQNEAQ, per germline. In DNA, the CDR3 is TGTGCCAGCAGCCGGGACAGGCCCGCCTCCCACACTGAAGCTTTCTTT. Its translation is CASSRDRPASHTEAFF.

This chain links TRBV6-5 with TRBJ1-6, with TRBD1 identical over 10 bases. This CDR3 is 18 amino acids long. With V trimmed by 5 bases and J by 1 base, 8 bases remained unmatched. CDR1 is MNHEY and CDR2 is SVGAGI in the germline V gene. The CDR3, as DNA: TGTGCCAGCAGTAATGACAGGGGGCCAGTTTCCTATAATTCACCCCTCCACTTT. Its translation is CASSNDRGPVSYNSPLHF.

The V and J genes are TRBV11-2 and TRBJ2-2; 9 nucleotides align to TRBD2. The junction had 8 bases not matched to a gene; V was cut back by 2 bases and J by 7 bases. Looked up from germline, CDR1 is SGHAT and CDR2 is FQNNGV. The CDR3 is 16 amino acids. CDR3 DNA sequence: TGTGCCAGCAGCTTAATTGCGGGGGGGGCCGGCGGGGAGCTGTTTTTT. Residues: CASSLIAGGAGGELFF.

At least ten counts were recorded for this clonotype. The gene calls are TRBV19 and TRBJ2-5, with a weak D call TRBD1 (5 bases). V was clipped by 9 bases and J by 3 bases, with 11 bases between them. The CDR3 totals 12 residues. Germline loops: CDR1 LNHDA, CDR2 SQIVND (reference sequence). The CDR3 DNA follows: TGTGCCAGCAGCATAGGGGAAGAGACCCAGTACTTC. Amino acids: CASSIGEETQYF. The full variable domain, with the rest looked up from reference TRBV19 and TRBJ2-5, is DGGITQSPKYLFRKEGQNVTLSCEQNLNHDAMYWYRQDPGQGLRLIYYSQIVNDFQKGDIAEGYSVSREKKESFPLTVTSAQKNPTAFYLCASSIGEETQYFGPGTRLLVL.

Here the CDR3 DNA reads TGCGCCAGCAGCCAAGAGACCCCAGTCTTCGGAGATACGCAGTATTTT. Its translation: CASSQETPVFGDTQYF. The V and J genes are TRBV4-1 and TRBJ2-3; D gene ambiguous. Germline CDR1 reads MGHRA; CDR2 reads YSYEKL. Trimming cost V 0 bases and J 5 bases, with 15 bases left between them. The length of the CDR3 is 16 residues.

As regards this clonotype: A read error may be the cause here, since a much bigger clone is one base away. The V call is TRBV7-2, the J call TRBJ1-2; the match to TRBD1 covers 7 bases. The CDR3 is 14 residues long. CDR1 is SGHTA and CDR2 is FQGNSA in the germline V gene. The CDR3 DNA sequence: TGTGCCAGCAGCTCATCGACAGGGTTCTATGGCTACAGCTTC. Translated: CASSSSTGFYGYSF. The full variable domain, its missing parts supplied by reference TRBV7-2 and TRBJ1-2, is GAGVSQSPSNKVTEKGKDVELRCDPISGHTALYWYRQSLGQGLEFLIYFQGNSAPDKSGLPSDRFSAERTGGSVSTLTIQRTQQEDSAVYLCASSSSTGFYGYSFGSGTRLTVV.

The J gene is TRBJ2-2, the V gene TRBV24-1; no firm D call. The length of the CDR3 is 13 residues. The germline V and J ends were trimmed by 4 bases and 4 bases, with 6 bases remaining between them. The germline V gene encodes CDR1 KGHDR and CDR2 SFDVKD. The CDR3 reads CATSDRSTGELFF. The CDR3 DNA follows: TGTGCCACCAGTGACAGATCCACCGGGGAGCTGTTTTTT.

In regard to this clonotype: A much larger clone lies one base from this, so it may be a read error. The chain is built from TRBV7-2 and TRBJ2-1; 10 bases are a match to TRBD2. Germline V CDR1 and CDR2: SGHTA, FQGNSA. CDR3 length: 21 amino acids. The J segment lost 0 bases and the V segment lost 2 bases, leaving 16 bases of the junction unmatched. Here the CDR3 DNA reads TGTGCCAGCAGCTTAAGGAGCGGGGGGGCTATCCGCCCGAGCTCCTACAATGAGCAGTTCTTC. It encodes CASSLRSGGAIRPSSYNEQFF.

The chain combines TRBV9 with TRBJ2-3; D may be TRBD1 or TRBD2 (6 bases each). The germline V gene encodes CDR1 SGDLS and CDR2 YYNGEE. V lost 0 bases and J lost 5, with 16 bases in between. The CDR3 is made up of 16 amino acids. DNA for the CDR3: TGTGCCAGCAGCGTAGAATCTAGAGGGGGGCAAGATACGCAGTATTTT. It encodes CASSVESRGGQDTQYF.

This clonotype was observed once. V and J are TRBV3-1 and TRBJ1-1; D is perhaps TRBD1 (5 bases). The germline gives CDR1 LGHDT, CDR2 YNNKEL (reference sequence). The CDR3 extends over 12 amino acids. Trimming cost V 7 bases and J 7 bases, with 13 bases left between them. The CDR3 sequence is CASTIDSNEAFF. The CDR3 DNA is TGTGCCAGCACCATAGACAGTAATGAAGCTTTCTTT.

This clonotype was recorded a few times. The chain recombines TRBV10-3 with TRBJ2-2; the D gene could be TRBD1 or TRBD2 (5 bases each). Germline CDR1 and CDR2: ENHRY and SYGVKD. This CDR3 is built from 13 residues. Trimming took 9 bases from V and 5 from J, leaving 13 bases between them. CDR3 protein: CAMGRKETGELFF. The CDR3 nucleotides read TGTGCCATGGGACGCAAGGAGACCGGGGAGCTGTTTTTT.

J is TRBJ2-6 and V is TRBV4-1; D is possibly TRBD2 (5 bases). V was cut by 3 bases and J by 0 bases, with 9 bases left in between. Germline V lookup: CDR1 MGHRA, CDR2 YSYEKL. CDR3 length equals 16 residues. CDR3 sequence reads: CASSQVGLSGANVLTF. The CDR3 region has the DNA TGCGCCAGCAGCCAGGTCGGACTCTCTGGGGCCAACGTCCTGACTTTC.

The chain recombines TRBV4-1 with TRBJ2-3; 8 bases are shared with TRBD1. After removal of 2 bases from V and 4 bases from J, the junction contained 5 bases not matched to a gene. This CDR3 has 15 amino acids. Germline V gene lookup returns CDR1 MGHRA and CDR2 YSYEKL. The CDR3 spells CASSQRGQGPDTQYF. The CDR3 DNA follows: TGCGCCAGCAGCCAACGTGGACAGGGCCCAGATACGCAGTATTTT.

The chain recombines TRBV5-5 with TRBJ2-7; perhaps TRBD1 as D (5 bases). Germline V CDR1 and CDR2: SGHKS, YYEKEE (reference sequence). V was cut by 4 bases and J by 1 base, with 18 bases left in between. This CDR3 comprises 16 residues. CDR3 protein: CASSPPAPGASYEQYV. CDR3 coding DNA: TGTGCCAGCAGCCCCCCAGCTCCTGGGGCTTCCTACGAGCAGTACGTC.

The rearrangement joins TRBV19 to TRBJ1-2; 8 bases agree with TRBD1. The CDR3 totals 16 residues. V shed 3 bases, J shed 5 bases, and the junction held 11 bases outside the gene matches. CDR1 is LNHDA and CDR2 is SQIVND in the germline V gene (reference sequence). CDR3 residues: CASSIGGRGQGYGYTF. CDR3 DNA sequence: TGTGCCAGTAGTATTGGGGGAAGAGGACAGGGATATGGCTACACCTTC.